The 9 T cell receptor beta chains below were found in one sample sequenced in a study of vaccination effects on CD4 cells after COVID-19. Using immunoSEQ multiplex PCR, the repertoire was profiled, and TCRdb retains in-frame clones only, with some absent. Altogether roughly 43,000 clones are present, over 60% being singletons, with the ten largest covering roughly 15%. No antigen has been identified for these receptors. Before sequencing took place, the ViraFEST assay used viral peptide pools to expand antigen-specific CD4+ T cells. The culture ran for 10 to 11 days, and then CD4+ T cells were isolated. Two doses of BNT162b2 or mRNA-1273 vaccine were administered to participants. Sequenced material: CD4+ T cells from PBMCs cultured with HCoV-OC43 spike peptides, taken after COVID-19 vaccination. Described subset: HCoV-OC43 spike overlapping peptide pool stimulation. The receptors here all came from a human donor who received a COVID-19 vaccine.

The chain is built from TRBV12-5 and TRBJ2-1; 8 nucleotides agree with TRBD2. V shed 2 bases and J 2 bases; nucleotides not matched to a gene: 8. The CDR3 extends over 17 amino acids. Per the germline V gene, CDR1 is LGHNT and CDR2 is FRNRAP. CDR3 nucleotides: TGTGCTAGTGGTTTGAACCCGACTAGCGATACCTACAATGAGCAGTTCTTC. Translated: CASGLNPTSDTYNEQFF.

This clone is a singleton in its sample. The V call is TRBV18, the J call TRBJ2-5; the match to TRBD1 covers 7 bases. The CDR3 covers 15 residues. V was pared by 4 bases and J by 4 bases, with 9 bases of the junction left unmatched. Per the germline V gene, CDR1 is KGHSH and CDR2 is LQKENI. As DNA, the CDR3 is TGTGCCAGCTCACGGGACAGCTTACTATTAGAGACCCAGTACTTC. Translation gives CASSRDSLLLETQYF.

Concerning this clone itself: Other DNA variants within this sample encode the same CDR3. The chain is built from TRBV29-1 and TRBJ1-1, with D possibly TRBD1 on 5 matching bases. The CDR3 is 12 amino acids. The V end was cut by 6 bases, the J end by 1 base, with 9 bases between. Germline V gives CDR1 SQVTM, CDR2 ANQGSEA. The CDR3 protein is CSVRQSNTEAFF. The CDR3 region has the DNA TGCAGCGTAAGACAGTCGAACACTGAAGCTTTCTTT.

DNA for the CDR3: TGTGCCAGCAGTTACTCGGCAGGCCCCTACGAGCAGTACTTC. Protein: CASSYSAGPYEQYF. The chain joins TRBV6-5 to TRBJ2-7; D gene ambiguous. The CDR3 is 14 amino acids. Deletions cut 0 bases from V and 2 bases from J, with 8 bases between. CDR1 is MNHEY and CDR2 is SVGAGI in the germline V gene.

This clone was counted between two and nine times. The V gene is TRBV3-1 (or the pseudogene TRBV3-2), the J gene TRBJ1-6; D perhaps matches TRBD1 (5 bases). This CDR3 contains 17 residues. The V gene's germline CDR1 is LGHDT and CDR2 YNNKEL (reference sequence). V dropped 1 base and J dropped 7 bases, with 17 bases sitting between them. Written as DNA, the CDR3 is TGTGCCAGCAGCCAAGGGGTCAGGGAACTTTGGAATTCACCCCTCCACTTT. This sequence encodes CASSQGVRELWNSPLHF.

The chain combines TRBV6-5 with TRBJ1-1, with a weak D call TRBD1 (6 bases). Trimming stripped 6 bases from V and 7 bases from J, with 21 bases between. The CDR3 runs to 15 residues. Germline values: CDR1 MNHEY, CDR2 SVGAGI. CDR3 sequence reads: CASSESGGRVGEAFF. The CDR3 bases are TGTGCCAGCAGCGAGTCTGGGGGGCGCGTGGGTGAAGCTTTCTTT.

This clone is labeled as medium-sized. In DNA form, the CDR3 reads TGCGCCAGCACCAGAGACAGGGTCGGAGGAACTGAAGCTTTCTTT. It is translated as CASTRDRVGGTEAFF. The chain is built from TRBV10-1 and TRBJ1-1; 7 nucleotides align to TRBD1. CDR3 size: 15 residues. In germline, CDR1 is WNHNN, CDR2 SYGVQD (reference sequence). Losses at the gene ends were 7 bases for V and 5 bases for J; bases not matched to a gene: 13.

This rearrangement joins TRBV29-1 to TRBJ2-1; no reliable D call. The CDR3 runs to 16 residues. V was clipped by 3 bases and J by 0 bases, with 15 bases between them. The germline V gene has CDR1 SQVTM and CDR2 ANQGSEA. For the CDR3, the DNA is TGCAGCGTTGATAGCCCAGAATTTAGCTCCTACAATGAGCAGTTCTTC. It codes for CSVDSPEFSSYNEQFF.

The rearrangement links TRBV5-4 to TRBJ1-5, with TRBD1 matching 10 bases. This CDR3 is built from 14 residues. CDR1 SGHNT and CDR2 YYREEE come from the germline V gene (reference sequence). V gave up 4 bases and J gave up 5 bases; unmatched junction bases: 3. The CDR3 loop reads CASSPGTGDQPQHF. CDR3 nucleotides: TGTGCCAGCAGCCCCGGGACAGGGGATCAGCCCCAGCATTTT.